Detailed here is one TCR beta chain. This clonotype was seen more than once but under ten times. The clone's antigen remains unknown. Base-call qualities are not available, and no considerably larger clone is one nucleotide away. These data belong to a study of T cells after yellow fever vaccination (dated by TCRdb to about 2019). General notes on the study: Libraries from fractions with low cell numbers were prepared with the SMART-Seq v4 Ultra Low Input RNA kit. To follow T-cell clones before and after both primary and booster YFV17D yellow fever vaccination, bulk TCR alpha and beta repertoires underwent longitudinal sequencing. Two healthy male donors, one aged 18 to 29 and one aged 30 to 39 years, were included in the cohort. Blood was collected at multiple timepoints before and after primary and secondary immunization, and bulk PBMC replicates and cell subsets were isolated. Study-level results and caveats: A small fraction of clonotypes appeared in both the CD4 and CD8 compartments, likely as a result of convergent recombination. After the booster, most clones that had expanded after primary vaccination were detected again (around 96% of CD4 and around nine tenths of CD8), suggesting broad maintenance of memory. Computational filtering was needed because FACS-sorted repertoires could contain abundant contaminating clonotypes from the bulk population. The secondary T-cell response was found to be weaker but faster than the primary response, with a peak reached on day 5 rather than on day 15. The study included only a couple of donors, which limits how far the findings can be generalized.

The label giving this sample's treatment or condition can be read as: live attenuated yellow fever vaccine strain. At each blood-draw timepoint, two biological replicates of bulk PBMCs were collected. PBMCs were isolated from peripheral blood using a standard Ficoll-Paque protocol. RNA was extracted with TriZol from bulk PBMCs, CD4 and CD8 fractions, and dextramer-positive and dextramer-negative fractions. The listed sequencing device is Illumina NovaSeq 6000. TCR cDNA was made using 5'RACE template switching, a step that added a universal primer site and unique molecular identifiers. cDNA synthesis was primed from both the TCR alpha and TCR beta constant segments. Library amplification involved two PCR steps, and the second step added sample barcodes and sequencing adapters. Libraries were sequenced on Illumina HiSeq 2500 (2x100 bp) or NovaSeq (2x150 bp). The paper's data handling went like this. MIGEC was used to demultiplex reads and collapse the reads into UMI consensus sequences, and MiXCR was used for V(D)J alignment. Vaccine-responding clonotypes were identified with edgeR using replicate PBMC samples, with FDR below 0.01 and a log2 fold change above 5 up to day 15 being required. Each bulk clonotype received a CD4 or CD8 identity based on whether the sequenced CD4 or CD8 repertoire contained that clonotype at higher abundance. The public sequencing data were trimmed at Q25 with fastp and processed into clonotypes with MiXCR by TCRdb, which kept only in-frame beta chains. Every entry covers one CDR3 protein and lists the most common genes and DNA from its rows. These V and J calls originate from TCRdb's pipeline instead of the authors' own analysis. In this sample the table shows a few hundred thousand distinct CDR3 sequences, roughly 3.9% of which occur a single time. 20% to 25% of the sample belongs to the ten largest clones.

From the cysteine through the phenylalanine, the CDR3 covers 16 amino acids. Only the CDR3 region is kept as DNA, spanning 48 bases read in frame from base 1. V lost 3 bases and J lost 3 bases; the stretch between them is 14 bases long. Rearrangement joined TRBV12-3 or TRBV12-4 to TRBJ2-2; a tentative D call is TRBD1 (6 bases match). The receptor was derived from a man aged 18 to 29 who received the YFV17D yellow fever vaccine. The sample was PBMCs, taken 5 days after the yellow fever booster vaccination. The nucleotide sequence is given as TGTGCCAGCAGTTTTATAGGCAGGGGCTACACCGGGGAGCTGTTTTTT. The translation is CASSFIGRGYTGELFF.